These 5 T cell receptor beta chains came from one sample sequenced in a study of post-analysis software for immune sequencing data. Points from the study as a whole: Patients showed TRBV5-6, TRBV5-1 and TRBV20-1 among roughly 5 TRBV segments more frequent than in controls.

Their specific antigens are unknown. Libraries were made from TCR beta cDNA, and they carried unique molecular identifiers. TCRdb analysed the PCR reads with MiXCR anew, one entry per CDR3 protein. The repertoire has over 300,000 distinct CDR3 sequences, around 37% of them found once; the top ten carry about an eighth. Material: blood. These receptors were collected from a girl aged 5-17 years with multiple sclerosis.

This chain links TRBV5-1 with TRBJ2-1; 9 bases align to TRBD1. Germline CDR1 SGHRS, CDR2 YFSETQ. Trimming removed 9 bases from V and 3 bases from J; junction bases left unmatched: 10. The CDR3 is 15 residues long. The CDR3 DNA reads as TGCGCCAACACGCTGGGGACAGGGAACTACAATGAGCAGTTCTTC. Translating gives CANTLGTGNYNEQFF.

The CDR3 coding sequence is TGCGCCAGCAGCTTTACGGGGGGGAGCACTGAAGCTTTCTTT. Amino acids: CASSFTGGSTEAFF. V and J are TRBV5-1 and TRBJ1-1; D is perhaps TRBD1 (5 bases). The CDR3 loop spans 14 amino acids. From germline, CDR1 is SGHRS and CDR2 YFSETQ. Trimming took off 2 bases at V and 4 bases at J, with 12 bases between the two ends.

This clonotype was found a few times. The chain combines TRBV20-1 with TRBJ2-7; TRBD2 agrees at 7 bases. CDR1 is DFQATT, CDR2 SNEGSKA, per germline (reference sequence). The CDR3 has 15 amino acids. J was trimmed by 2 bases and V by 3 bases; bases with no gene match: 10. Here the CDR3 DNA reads TGCAGTGCTAGCCCCCAAAAGCGGGGAGCCTACGAGCAGTACTTC. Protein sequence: CSASPQKRGAYEQYF.

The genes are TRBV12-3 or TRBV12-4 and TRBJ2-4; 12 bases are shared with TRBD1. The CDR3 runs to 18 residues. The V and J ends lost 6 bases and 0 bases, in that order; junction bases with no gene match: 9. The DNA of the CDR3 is TGTGCCAGCAGGGGGGACAGGGGGCTTAGCTTAGCCAAAAACATTCAGTACTTC. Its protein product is CASRGDRGLSLAKNIQYF.

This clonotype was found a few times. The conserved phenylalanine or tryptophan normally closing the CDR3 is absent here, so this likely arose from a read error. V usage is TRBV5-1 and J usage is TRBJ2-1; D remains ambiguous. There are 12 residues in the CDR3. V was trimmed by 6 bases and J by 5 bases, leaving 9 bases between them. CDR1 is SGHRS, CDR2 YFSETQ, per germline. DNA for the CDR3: TGCGCCAGCAAGGCTATCAACAATGAGCAGTTCTTA. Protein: CASKAINNEQFL.